Listed here is a single TCR beta chain. The antigen it recognizes is unknown. No base quality information exists; no much larger clone differs at one position. The sample belongs to a study of cytomegalovirus exposure and HLA in healthy donors (TCRdb year 2017). For the wider study: According to an earlier analysis of 587 of the donors, 150 million to 200 million T cells yielded roughly 100 million unique TCR beta sequences and roughly 280 Gb of sequence data. Roughly five DR-DQ haplotypes were handled as single units for association and clustering because linkage in the cohort was strong. All discovery cohort repertoires had been generated using a single sequencing platform. The study aimed to test whether signatures of past pathogen exposure could be identified by cataloging public T cell receptors. Using immunosequencing, the study profiled T cell repertoires from 666 subjects and related those repertoires to cytomegalovirus serostatus. In addition to the first cohort of about 650 subjects, a separate validation cohort of 130 or so different subjects was used. Among around 400 genotyped donors of the cohort, an average of about 240,000 unique TCR beta nucleotide sequences was sequenced per donor, of which roughly 17% were non-productive. Of the 300 to 500 genotyped donors, 81% were placed in the genetic ancestry cluster associated with self-reported Caucasian donors. The study combined high-throughput TCR immunosequencing, statistical association of individual TCRs with disease status, and machine learning to predict cytomegalovirus infection status. A later analysis re-examined previously published TCR beta repertoires from about 700 donors and added high-resolution HLA genotyping to investigate patterns of TCR occurrence. Roughly 320 gigabases of sequencing data and about 92 million unique TCR sequences made up an early release that covered 640 HLA-typed donors. An earlier analysis of several hundred of the donors applied high-throughput TCR beta sequencing to assess whether each TCR beta V gene segment acted as functional or pseudogenic. A later genetic analysis took genome-wide SNP genotypes for about three fifths of the 666 donors and used that subset as a discovery cohort. Both class I and class II loci were covered by HLA typing, at four-digit resolution. Donor age, sex, ethnicity and CMV serostatus were compiled alongside the repertoire data. The later analysis used no new phenotypic data to find candidate immune exposures, relying instead on TCR beta sequences and their occurrence across donors. Typing coverage differed by locus: A, B, C, DRB1 and DQB1 were typed in roughly 620-630 donors, DQA1 in 500 to 550, DPA1 in approximately 600, and DPB1 in approximately 450. Points the paper makes about the study in general: According to the authors, the approach could potentially be generalized to other disease states and immunological phenotypes. In a later analysis, HLA-associated TCR beta chains were found to be more clonally expanded and to have lower generation probabilities than equally common non-associated chains. Several of the top co-occurrence clusters appeared to be linked to parvovirus B19, influenza, CMV and Epstein-Barr virus, according to a later analysis. A total of fewer than 200 TCR beta chains were listed by the study as associated with cytomegalovirus. According to a later analysis, TCR association rates differed among HLA loci, with DRB1 alleles showing the most associated TCRs and HLA-C alleles showing the fewest. An association between a missense DCLRE1C variant and V-gene and J-gene trimming of TCR beta chains was found in a later genetic analysis and replicated in an independent cohort. A group of highly shared sequence variants was considered likely to be a technical artifact of the sequencing pipeline. In an earlier analysis of some 640 of the donors, most TCR beta V segments were observed in productive rearrangements about 87% or about 30% of the time, broadly matching IMGT annotations. Most TCR sequences were observed very rarely across donors, whereas some public TCRs were present in many individuals. At a false discovery rate of 0.05, a later analysis linked under 20,000 TCR beta sequences to specific HLA alleles. The presence/absence analyses assumed that sequencing depth was roughly uniform across donors, and that assumption may not be true. The cohort was sequenced for TCR beta chains only, and without alpha or paired-chain data the features that could be detected were limited. According to a later analysis, most CMV-associated TCR beta chains appeared to be HLA-restricted, and the HLA associations seemed to be driven largely by CMV exposure. Because counts were too low, roughly 17 rarely observed V segments, including chromosome 9 orphons, were left out of the earlier analysis of 587 of the donors. When HLA alleles, especially DR and DQ, strongly co-occurred, attributing TCR associations to individual alleles was difficult. In vitro tests confirmed that a few of the cytomegalovirus-associated TCR beta chains recognize cytomegalovirus antigens. CMV serostatus was the only immune exposure information available for the cohort. A later genetic analysis reported fewer N-insertions in productive TCRs among donors in an Asian-associated ancestry cluster than the approximately 670-donor mean. Because some donors lacked HLA typing at each locus, the association tests relied only on the typed subset. Cytomegalovirus status was reported to be diagnosed by the classifier with high specificity and sensitivity in both the original and validation cohorts. A further reported finding was that TCR beta sequences accurately predicted the HLA-A and HLA-B alleles for most subjects in the first cohort. Linkage disequilibrium might explain the correlated functional status among segregating V segments, but an unknown experimental factor could not be excluded. Some IMGT-functional V segments, including TRBV6-2 and TRBV6-3, could not be told apart with the 87-base-pair reads, so those segments were excluded.

The library was built by means of the immunoSEQ multiplex PCR assay. The multiplex PCR relied on a mix of 60 forward primers for TCR Vbeta segments and 13 reverse primers for TCR Jbeta segments. A multiplex PCR assay on genomic DNA amplified the CDR3 region of rearranged TCR beta genes. Amplified TCR beta libraries were sequenced as 87-base-pair reads on the Illumina HiSeq System. Per the source publication's procedure: Across the 670 or so repertoires, a later analysis counted approximately 75 million unique TCR beta chains, 9 million to 14 million of which were shared by at least two donors. To remove PCR and sequencing errors, raw reads were error-corrected and collapsed into unique sequences using a nearest-neighbor algorithm that merged closely related sequences. To assign V, D and J gene segments, CDR3 sequences were aligned to IMGT reference sequences. Each retained sequence needed at least a six-nucleotide match to both a V gene segment and a J gene segment. Rearrangements were called productive when the CDR3 lacked stop codons and stayed in frame with V and J; all others were non-productive. Following IMGT convention, CDR3 was defined as the stretch from the second conserved V-encoded cysteine up to the conserved J-encoded phenylalanine. The earlier analysis of 550 to 650 of the donors excluded any sequence lacking an unambiguous match to a single V gene segment. An earlier analysis of a few hundred of the donors classified V segments as functional when productive rearrangements were above 56.7% and as segregating when the standard deviation between donors was above 5%. To diagnose cytomegalovirus status from the catalog of TCR beta chain sequences, a statistical classification framework was built. In a later analysis, TCR nucleotide sequences were compared against IMGT/GENE-DB human TR gene sequences so that V and J genes could be assigned. In a later analysis, CDR3 sequences and most-parsimonious VDJ recombination scenarios were assigned using the TCRdist pipeline. In a later analysis, each TCR beta chain was defined by its CDR3 amino acid sequence together with its V-gene family, and reads without a unique V-gene family were excluded. In a later analysis, some 600 highly shared, low-generation-probability nucleotide sequences were removed to address suspected cross-contamination and a sequencing artifact. In a later analysis, a clonal expansion index for each public chain was calculated from normalized within-repertoire ranks of inferred template counts. Generation probabilities in a later analysis came from a VDJ recombination model fitted to out-of-frame rearrangements, and those results were checked against IGoR. In a later analysis, TCR-TCR, TCR-HLA and TCR-CMV co-occurrence was scored with hypergeometric tests, and a repertoire-size bias correction was applied to TCR pairs. To estimate false discovery rates, a later analysis permuted the HLA or CMV assignments 20 times. In a later analysis, co-occurring TCRs were grouped with DBSCAN, and TCRdist sequence similarity was added when clustering was performed within HLA-allele-positive subsets. Repertoires with fewer than 30,000 or more than 120,000 public chains were left out of co-occurrence clustering, as were about 5 repertoires with anomalous nucleotide sharing. TCRdb holds this immuneACCESS table with in-frame rearrangements only. Some clones are missing; in checked studies, unresolved V genes explain under half, and the rest has no known cause. V and J calls and clone size are given by that table; D and trimming were obtained from the DNA. A total of roughly 170,000 clones appear in this sample, 80% of them only once. The ten largest clones take up 6% to 7.5% of the sample.

The cohort comprised some 730 healthy bone marrow donors. At the time of sampling, all cohort members were nominally healthy, though unrecorded immune exposures were likely present. The donor tested CMV seropositive, placing the donor among the approximately 290 seropositive members of the cohort. Each donor provided a peripheral blood sample, and peripheral blood mononuclear cells were used for TCR beta sequencing. Genomic DNA was extracted from the blood cell samples with the Qiagen DNeasy Blood Extraction Kit. A distance of 22 bases separates the germline ends of V and J, which lose 11 bases and 0 bases respectively. From the cysteine through the phenylalanine, the CDR3 covers 16 amino acids. Only the CDR3 region is kept as DNA, spanning 48 bases read in frame from base 1. CDR1 and CDR2, per the germline V gene, are SGHAT and FQNNGV.

Sequencing was carried out using PBMCs. The sequence came from a man aged 30-40 years in good health and CMV-seropositive. This receptor chain uses TRBV11-2 and TRBJ2-5; TRBD2 is possibly the D segment (5 matching bases). The DNA sequence is given as TGTGCCTCTGGTGGAGGCGGTGCAGGTTACCAAGAGACCCAGTACTTC. Translated, this is CASGGGGAGYQETQYF.